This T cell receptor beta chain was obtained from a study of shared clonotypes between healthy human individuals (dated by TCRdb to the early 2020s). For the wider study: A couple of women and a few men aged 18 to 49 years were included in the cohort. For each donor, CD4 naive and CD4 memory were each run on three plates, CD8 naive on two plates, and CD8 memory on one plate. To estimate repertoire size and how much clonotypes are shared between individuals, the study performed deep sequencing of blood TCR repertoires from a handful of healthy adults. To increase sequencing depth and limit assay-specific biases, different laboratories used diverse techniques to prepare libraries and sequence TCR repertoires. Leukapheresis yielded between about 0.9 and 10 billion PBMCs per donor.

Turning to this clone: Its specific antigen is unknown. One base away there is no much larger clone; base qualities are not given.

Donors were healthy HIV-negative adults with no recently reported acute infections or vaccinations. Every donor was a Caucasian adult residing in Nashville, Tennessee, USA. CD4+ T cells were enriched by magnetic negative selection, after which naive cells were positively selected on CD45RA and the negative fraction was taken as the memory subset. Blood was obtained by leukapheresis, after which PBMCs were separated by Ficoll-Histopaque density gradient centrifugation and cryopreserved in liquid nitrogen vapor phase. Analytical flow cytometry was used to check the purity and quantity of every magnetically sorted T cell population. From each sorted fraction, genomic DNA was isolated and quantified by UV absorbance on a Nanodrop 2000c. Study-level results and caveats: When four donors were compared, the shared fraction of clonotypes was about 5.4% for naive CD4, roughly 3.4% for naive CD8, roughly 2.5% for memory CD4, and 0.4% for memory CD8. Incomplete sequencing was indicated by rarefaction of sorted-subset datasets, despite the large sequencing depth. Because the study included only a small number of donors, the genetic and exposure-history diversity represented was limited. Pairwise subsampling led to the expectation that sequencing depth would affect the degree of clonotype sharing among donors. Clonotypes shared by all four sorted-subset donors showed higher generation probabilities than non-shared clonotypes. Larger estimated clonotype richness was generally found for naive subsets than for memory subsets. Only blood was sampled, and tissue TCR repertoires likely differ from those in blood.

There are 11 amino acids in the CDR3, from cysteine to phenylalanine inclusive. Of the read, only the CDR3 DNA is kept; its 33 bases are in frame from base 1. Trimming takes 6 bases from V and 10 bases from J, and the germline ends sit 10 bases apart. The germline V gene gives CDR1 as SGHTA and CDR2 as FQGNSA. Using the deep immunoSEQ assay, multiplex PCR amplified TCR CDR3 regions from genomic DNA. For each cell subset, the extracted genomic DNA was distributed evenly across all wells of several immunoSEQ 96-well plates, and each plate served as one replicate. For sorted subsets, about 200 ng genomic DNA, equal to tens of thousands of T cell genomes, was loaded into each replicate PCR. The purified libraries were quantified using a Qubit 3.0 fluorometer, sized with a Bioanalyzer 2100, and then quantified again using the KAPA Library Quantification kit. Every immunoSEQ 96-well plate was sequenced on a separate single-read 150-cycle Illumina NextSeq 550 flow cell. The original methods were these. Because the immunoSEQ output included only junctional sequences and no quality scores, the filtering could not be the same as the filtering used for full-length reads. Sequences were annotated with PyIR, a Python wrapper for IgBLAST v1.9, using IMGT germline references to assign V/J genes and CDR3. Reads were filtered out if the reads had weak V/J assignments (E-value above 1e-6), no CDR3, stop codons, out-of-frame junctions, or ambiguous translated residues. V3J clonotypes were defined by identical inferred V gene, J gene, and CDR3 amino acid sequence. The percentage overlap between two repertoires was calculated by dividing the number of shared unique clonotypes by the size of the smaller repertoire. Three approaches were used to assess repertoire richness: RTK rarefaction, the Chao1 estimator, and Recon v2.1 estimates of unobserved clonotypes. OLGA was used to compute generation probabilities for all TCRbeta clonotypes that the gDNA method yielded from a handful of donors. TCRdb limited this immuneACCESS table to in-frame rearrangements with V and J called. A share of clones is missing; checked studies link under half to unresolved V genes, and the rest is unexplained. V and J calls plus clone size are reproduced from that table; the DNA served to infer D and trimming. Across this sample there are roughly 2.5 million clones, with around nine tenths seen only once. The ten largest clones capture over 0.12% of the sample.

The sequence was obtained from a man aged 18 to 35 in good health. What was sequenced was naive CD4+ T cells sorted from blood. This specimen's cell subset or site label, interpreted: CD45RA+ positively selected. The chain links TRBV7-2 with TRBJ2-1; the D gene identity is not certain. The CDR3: CASRSASEQFF. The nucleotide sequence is TGTGCCAGCAGGTCCGCGTCCGAGCAGTTCTTC.